This TCR beta chain was sequenced in a study of monozygotic twins with cystic fibrosis. Study overall: Libraries were built from roughly 3 micrograms of fragmented DNA using approximately 16 PCR cycles. Study-wide results and limits: Low clonality (median about 0.0095) suggested a mostly naive repertoire. J usage was most co-twin-similar in 8 of 16 pairs, V in 13. Nucleotide-identical clonotype sharing was significantly higher within monozygotic CF twin pairs than between unrelated CF individuals.

With respect to this clone: Its antigen is unknown.

Libraries were prepared by immunoSEQ multiplex PCR; TCRdb keeps only in-frame clonotypes and omits some of them. This table holds 20,000 to 25,000 clones, around 98% found once. After removal of 4 bases from V and 4 bases from J, the junction contained 6 bases not matched to a gene. This CDR3 is 15 amino acids long. Germline V gives CDR1 LGHNA, CDR2 YSLEER. The specimen was blood. The gene calls are TRBV4-3 and TRBJ2-1; 8 bases agree with TRBD2. This clonotype originated in a girl aged 5-17 years with cystic fibrosis. The CDR3 coding sequence is TGCGCCAGCAGCCCAATAACTAGCGGATACAATGAGCAGTTCTTC. Its translation is CASSPITSGYNEQFF.